This entry lists 29 T cell receptor beta chains sequenced from one sample in a study of radiotherapy plus CTLA-4 blockade in lung cancer. The protocol was immunoSEQ multiplex PCR, while the TCRdb copy is restricted to in-frame clones and leaves out a portion. The sample lists 35,000 to 45,000 clones, around 85% seen once, with 5.8% in the top ten. This sample comprised peripheral blood, obtained from a patient treated with radiotherapy plus ipilimumab. The receptors shown here come from a human donor with non-small cell lung cancer who had stable disease on radiotherapy plus ipilimumab.

This chain uses TRBV27 with TRBJ2-1, with D possibly TRBD2 on 5 matching bases. The germline CDR1 and CDR2 sequences are MNHEY and SMNVEV (reference sequence). V was shortened by 1 base and J by 0 bases, with 7 bases between the two germline ends. The CDR3 is made up of 15 amino acids. This CDR3 is CASSLLGSSYNEQFF. The CDR3, as DNA: TGTGCCAGCAGTTTATTAGGGAGCTCCTACAATGAGCAGTTCTTC.

This clone was seen only a few times. V usage is TRBV28 and J usage is TRBJ2-7, with D unresolved. This CDR3 region has 14 residues. With 3 bases removed from V and 4 bases from J, the gap between germline ends came to 13 bases. Per germline, CDR1 MDHEN and CDR2 SYDVKM. The CDR3 DNA is TGTGCCAGCAGTTTTGAACCTCGGCGGTACGAGCAGTACTTC. The encoded protein is CASSFEPRRYEQYF. Together with reference TRBV28 and TRBJ2-7, the CDR3 gives the full variable domain: DVKVTQSSRYLVKRTGEKVFLECVQDMDHENMFWYRQDPGLGLRLIYFSYDVKMKEKGDIPEGYSVSREKKERFSLILESASTNQTSMYLCASSFEPRRYEQYFGPGTRLTVT.

In its sample, this clone was seen once. The V call is TRBV11-2, the J call TRBJ2-1, with 10 positions matching TRBD2. Germline V gene sequence: CDR1 SGHAT, CDR2 FQNNGV. The ends lost 2 bases at V and 8 bases at J; junction bases unmatched: 6. The CDR3 runs to 15 residues. This CDR3 reads CASSLSGRAVDEQFF. The CDR3 DNA reads TGTGCCAGCAGCTTAAGCGGGAGGGCCGTGGATGAGCAGTTCTTC.

The chain links TRBV9 to TRBJ2-5; 7 bases fit TRBD1. Gene TRBJ2-7 matches the end of the DNA better, so the J call may be wrong. The CDR3 contains 15 residues. Germline V gene lookup returns CDR1 SGDLS and CDR2 YYNGEE. The CDR3 loop reads CASSVGQEPSYEQYF. The CDR3 DNA reads TGTGCCAGCAGCGTCGGACAGGAACCCTCCTACGAGCAGTACTTC.

This clone was observed once. The chain employs TRBV5-1 and TRBJ2-2; 8 bases fit TRBD1. Germline CDR1 and CDR2: SGHRS and YFSETQ. Germline trimming cut 4 bases from V and 0 bases from J; bases unmatched to any gene: 2. CDR3 length: 15 amino acids. For the CDR3, the DNA is TGCGCCAGCAGCGTGGACAGGGCGAACACCGGGGAGCTGTTTTTT. Its translation is CASSVDRANTGELFF. Complete variable domain (other parts from reference TRBV5-1 and TRBJ2-2): KAGVTQTPRYLIKTRGQQVTLSCSPISGHRSVSWYQQTPGQGLQFLFEYFSETQRNKGNFPGRFSGRQFSNSRSEMNVSTLELGDSALYLCASSVDRANTGELFFGEGSRLTVL.

The chain recombines TRBV5-8 with TRBJ2-5, with D maybe TRBD2 (6 bases). This CDR3 is built from 15 residues. Germline CDR1 and CDR2: SGHTS and YDEGEE. V was shortened by 2 bases and J by 5 bases, with 16 bases between the two germline ends. The DNA of the CDR3 is TGTGCCAGCAGCTTCCGGGGGACGAATACGGAGACCCAGTACTTC. This translates into CASSFRGTNTETQYF.

This chain joins TRBV9 and TRBJ2-7; the match to TRBD1 covers 8 bases. This CDR3 is built from 14 residues. Germline values: CDR1 SGDLS, CDR2 YYNGEE. Trimming at V came to 2 bases and at J to 0 bases, leaving 1 base not matched to a gene. CDR3 DNA sequence: TGTGCCAGCAGCGTGACAGGGGCCTCCTACGAGCAGTACTTC. Translated: CASSVTGASYEQYF.

This chain connects TRBV28 to TRBJ1-2; D is perhaps TRBD1 (6 bases). This CDR3 is 14 amino acids long. With 5 bases removed from V and 7 bases from J, the gap between germline ends came to 17 bases. Germline V gene data show CDR1 as MDHEN and CDR2 as SYDVKM. The CDR3 loop reads CASSPPGQFAGYTF. For the CDR3, the DNA is TGTGCCAGCAGTCCCCCCGGACAGTTCGCTGGCTACACCTTC.

This chain connects TRBV19 to TRBJ2-7; a weak D match, TRBD1 (7 bases). From germline, CDR1 is LNHDA and CDR2 SQIVND (reference sequence). This CDR3 spans 15 amino acids. Trimming pared 2 bases from V and 7 bases from J, leaving 18 bases between. CDR3 DNA sequence: TGTGCCAGTAGTATATCGGCACAGGGGAGCGGGGAGCAGTACTTC. Its protein product is CASSISAQGSGEQYF.

The chain links TRBV7-2 to TRBJ2-3; D unresolved. The CDR3 spans 16 residues. Per germline, CDR1 SGHTA and CDR2 FQGNSA. V dropped 5 bases and J dropped 2 bases, with 17 bases sitting between them. CDR3 residues: CASSLRRSSDTDTQYF. The CDR3 DNA follows: TGTGCCAGCAGCCTACGACGGAGTTCTGACACAGATACGCAGTATTTT. Variable domain in full (rest from reference TRBV7-2 and TRBJ2-3): GAGVSQSPSNKVTEKGKDVELRCDPISGHTALYWYRQSLGQGLEFLIYFQGNSAPDKSGLPSDRFSAERTGGSVSTLTIQRTQQEDSAVYLCASSLRRSSDTDTQYFGPGTRLTVL.

The rearrangement joins TRBV5-1 to TRBJ2-3, with a weak D call TRBD2 (6 bases). CDR3 length: 17 amino acids. Germline lookup yields CDR1 SGHRS and CDR2 YFSETQ. V lost 2 bases and J 3 bases, leaving 19 bases between the germline ends. For the CDR3, the DNA is TGCGCCAGCAGCTTTAACAGGAATCGGGAGATTACAGATACGCAGTATTTT. Its translation is CASSFNRNREITDTQYF.

This chain joins TRBV4-3 and TRBJ2-7, with 10 nucleotides matching TRBD2. The CDR3 length is 17 residues. In germline, CDR1 is LGHNA, CDR2 YSLEER. V dropped 4 bases and J dropped 5; count of bases not matched to a gene: 14. This CDR3 is CASSRNPPSGSTNEQYF. In DNA, the CDR3 is TGCGCCAGCAGCCGAAACCCCCCTAGCGGGAGTACCAACGAGCAGTACTTC.

The V gene is TRBV30, the J gene TRBJ1-4; the D is unclear. CDR1 is GTSNPN and CDR2 is SVGIG in the germline V gene (reference sequence). Between the trimmed V and J ends, which lost 0 bases and 4 bases, there was a span of 9 bases. This CDR3 has 14 amino acids. The CDR3 DNA sequence: TGTGCCTGGAGTGTAAACAGACATAATGAAAAACTGTTTTTT. It translates to CAWSVNRHNEKLFF.

The DNA for the CDR3 is TGTGCCAGCTCACCAGTTCGAAGCGCGAGGGGCACAGATACGCAGTATTTT. It translates to CASSPVRSARGTDTQYF. The chain couples TRBV18 to TRBJ2-3; D might be TRBD2 (5 bases). The CDR3 consists of 17 residues. The germline gives CDR1 KGHSH, CDR2 LQKENI. V dropped 2 bases and J dropped 1 base, with 16 bases sitting between them.

This clone was detected only once. The chain combines TRBV2 with TRBJ1-1; D may be TRBD1 (6 bases). V was clipped by 8 bases and J by 2 bases, with 12 bases between them. The germline V gene encodes CDR1 SNHLY and CDR2 FYNNEI. The CDR3 loop spans 13 amino acids. This CDR3 reads CASLGAGNTEAFF. The CDR3 DNA is TGTGCCAGCTTGGGGGCAGGTAACACTGAAGCTTTCTTT.

The chain employs TRBV2 and TRBJ2-2, with D tentatively TRBD2 (6 bases). Trimming cost V 6 bases and J 6 bases, with 14 bases left between them. Per the germline V gene, CDR1 is SNHLY and CDR2 is FYNNEI. CDR3 length equals 14 residues. CDR3 bases: TGTGCCAGCAGGGCCCGACTAGACCCCGGGGAGCTGTTTTTT. Translation gives CASRARLDPGELFF.

This clone was found a few times. This chain connects TRBV2 to TRBJ2-3; the D gene is possibly TRBD2 (5 bases). Per the germline V gene, CDR1 is SNHLY and CDR2 is FYNNEI. This CDR3 comprises 13 residues. The ends were cut back, 8 bases at V and 2 bases at J, with 11 bases in the middle. CDR3 nucleotides: TGTGCCAGCGCGAGGGAAACCACAGATACGCAGTATTTT. It encodes CASARETTDTQYF.

V gene TRBV7-2 combines with J gene TRBJ2-3; possibly TRBD2 for D (6 bases). V was pared by 0 bases and J by 6 bases, with 10 bases between. The CDR3 runs 14 residues. Germline V lookup: CDR1 SGHTA, CDR2 FQGNSA. The DNA for the CDR3 is TGTGCCAGCAGCTTAGCTAGGGAGGTGGATACGCAGTATTTT. Translated: CASSLAREVDTQYF.

J is TRBJ2-1 and V is TRBV13, with TRBD2 as a possible D gene (5 bases). The germline gives CDR1 PRHDT, CDR2 FYEKMQ (reference sequence). CDR3 length: 12 amino acids. V lost 5 bases, J lost 9 bases, and 11 bases lay in between. The CDR3 region has the DNA TGTGCCAGCAGCATCGAGGGTTTTGAGCAGTTCTTC. Amino acids: CASSIEGFEQFF.

This CDR3 is CASSATGDCGYTF. The CDR3 nucleotides are TGTGCCAGCAGCGCCACGGGGGACTGTGGCTACACCTTC. The rearrangement joins TRBV21-1 to TRBJ1-2. TRBV21-1 is an annotated pseudogene. This CDR3 is built from 13 residues.

The chain combines TRBV18 with TRBJ1-5, with no clear D. The CDR3 totals 12 residues. Germline loops: CDR1 KGHSH, CDR2 LQKENI. The V end lost 3 bases, the J end lost 5 bases, and 5 bases lay between the germline ends. In DNA form, the CDR3 reads TGTGCCAGCTCACCGTCGGATCAGCCCCAGCATTTT. It specifies CASSPSDQPQHF. The whole variable domain, remainder taken from reference TRBV18 and TRBJ1-5, is NAGVMQNPRHLVRRRGQEARLRCSPMKGHSHVYWYRQLPEEGLKFMVYLQKENIIDESGMPKERFSAEFPKEGPSILRIQQVVRGDSAAYFCASSPSDQPQHFGDGTRLSIL.

This clone was detected only once. The chain combines TRBV19 with TRBJ1-5, with D possibly being TRBD1 (5 bases). This CDR3 comprises 14 residues. Trimming shortened V by 5 bases and J by 3 bases, and 11 bases separated the two germline ends. Per germline, CDR1 LNHDA and CDR2 SQIVND (reference sequence). This CDR3 reads CASSWGRVNQPQHF. CDR3 coding DNA: TGTGCCAGTAGTTGGGGCAGGGTCAATCAGCCCCAGCATTTT.

The CDR3 DNA sequence: TGTGCCAGCAGCTCGGACATAGGGGGTTACGAGCAGTACTTC. It specifies CASSSDIGGYEQYF. The V and J genes are TRBV7-2 and TRBJ2-7, with D perhaps matching TRBD1 (6 bases). Germline CDR1 and CDR2: SGHTA and FQGNSA. Trimming took off 4 bases at V and 4 bases at J, with 14 bases between the two ends. CDR3 length equals 14 residues. The whole variable domain, filled in from reference TRBV7-2 and TRBJ2-7, reads GAGVSQSPSNKVTEKGKDVELRCDPISGHTALYWYRQSLGQGLEFLIYFQGNSAPDKSGLPSDRFSAERTGGSVSTLTIQRTQQEDSAVYLCASSSDIGGYEQYFGPGTRLTVT.

The V and J genes are TRBV6-6 and TRBJ1-5, with TRBD1 matching over 7 bases. The CDR3 is 15 residues long. Trimming took 6 bases from V and 4 from J; bases not matched to a gene: 9. Per the germline V gene, CDR1 is MNHNY and CDR2 is SVGAGI (reference sequence). This chain's CDR3 is CASRLDRAENQPQHF. CDR3 nucleotide sequence: TGTGCCAGCAGACTCGACAGGGCGGAGAATCAGCCCCAGCATTTT.

This chain uses TRBV7-2 with TRBJ1-3; D is uncertain. The V end was cut by 1 base, the J end by 0 bases, with 13 bases between. The CDR3 extends over 17 amino acids. Per germline, CDR1 SGHTA and CDR2 FQGNSA. This CDR3 reads CASSLESGSSSGNTIYF. The CDR3 DNA reads TGTGCCAGCAGCTTAGAGTCGGGTAGTTCCTCTGGAAACACCATATATTTT.

The chain recombines TRBV2 with TRBJ2-7, with 7 nucleotides matching TRBD1. The CDR3 contains 14 residues. CDR1 is SNHLY and CDR2 is FYNNEI in the germline V gene. Trimming at V came to 5 bases and at J to 6 bases, leaving 10 bases not matched to a gene. The CDR3 loop reads CASSRRTGWGEQYF. In DNA form, the CDR3 reads TGTGCCAGCAGTCGAAGGACAGGATGGGGCGAGCAGTACTTC.

CDR3 sequence reads: CASSVSLSGANVLTF. The CDR3 bases are TGTGCCAGCAGCGTTTCATTGTCTGGGGCCAACGTCCTGACTTTC. V and J are TRBV9 and TRBJ2-6; D not resolved. Germline values: CDR1 SGDLS, CDR2 YYNGEE. V was trimmed by 2 bases and J by 1 base, leaving 7 bases between them. The CDR3 sequence is 15 residues long.

The chain carries TRBV9 and TRBJ2-2; 11 bases line up with TRBD2. The V and J ends lost 7 bases and 3 bases, in that order; junction bases with no gene match: 8. Germline values: CDR1 SGDLS, CDR2 YYNGEE. The CDR3 has 16 residues. CDR3 in DNA: TGTGCCAGCGGGGGTAGCGGGAGGGCGGACACCGGGGAGCTGTTTTTT. This gives the protein CASGGSGRADTGELFF.

The chain couples TRBV15 to TRBJ1-5; 10 nucleotides match TRBD1. The CDR3 has 16 amino acids. V lost 3 bases and J lost 6; bases outside the gene matches: 8. CDR1 and CDR2 (germline): LNHNV, YYDKDF (reference sequence). CDR3 region: CATSSHGQGVGQPQHF. The CDR3 nucleotides are TGTGCCACCAGCAGCCACGGACAGGGGGTTGGTCAGCCCCAGCATTTT.